The 4 T cell receptor beta chains below come from one sample, sequenced in a study of patients and donors after allogeneic stem cell transplantation. TCRdb ran MiXCR on the RT-PCR reads and lists one entry per CDR3 protein. The sample lists roughly 960,000 distinct CDR3 sequences; around 17% were seen once. The specimen sequenced was blood, either unsorted or a sorted T cell fraction (not recorded which). The receptors originated from a human donor who was either an allogeneic HSCT recipient or a stem cell or donor lymphocyte infusion donor (not recorded which). It is not recorded whose cells these are; they may come from a transplant donor.

The rearrangement uses TRBV6-1 and TRBJ1-2; tentatively, D is TRBD1 (5 bases). Deletions cut 6 bases from V and 4 bases from J, with 12 bases between. CDR3 length: 13 amino acids. In germline, CDR1 is MNHNS, CDR2 SASEGT. CDR3 in DNA: TGTGCCAGCAGCCGAACCGGGACCTATGGCTACACCTTC. Protein product: CASSRTGTYGYTF.

Only a few counts were recorded for this clonotype. The J gene is TRBJ1-5, the V gene TRBV5-6, with 7 bases lining up with TRBD1. Germline trimming cut 3 bases from V and 5 bases from J; bases unmatched to any gene: 5. This CDR3 is 14 amino acids long. Germline assignment: CDR1 SGHDT and CDR2 YYEEEE. The CDR3 DNA is TGTGCCAGCAGCTGGGGGACAGTCGATCAGCCCCAGCATTTT. Its translation is CASSWGTVDQPQHF.

This clonotype was counted only a few times. The chain couples TRBV7-8 to TRBJ1-1; the D is unclear. V lost 2 bases and J 1 base, leaving 5 bases between the germline ends. The CDR3 has 13 amino acids. Germline CDR1 reads SGHVS; CDR2 reads FQNEAQ. For the CDR3, the DNA is TGTGCCAGCAGCTTATTCCCGAACACTGAAGCTTTCTTT. It yields the protein CASSLFPNTEAFF.

This rearrangement joins TRBV30 to TRBJ2-1; D gene uncertain. Germline V gene data show CDR1 as GTSNPN and CDR2 as SVGIG (reference sequence). The CDR3 runs 13 residues. Trimming shortened V by 8 bases and J by 10 bases, and 21 bases separated the two germline ends. DNA of the CDR3: TGTGCCACCAGCCGGAGTGGGATACAAGAGCAGTTCTTC. It is translated as CATSRSGIQEQFF.